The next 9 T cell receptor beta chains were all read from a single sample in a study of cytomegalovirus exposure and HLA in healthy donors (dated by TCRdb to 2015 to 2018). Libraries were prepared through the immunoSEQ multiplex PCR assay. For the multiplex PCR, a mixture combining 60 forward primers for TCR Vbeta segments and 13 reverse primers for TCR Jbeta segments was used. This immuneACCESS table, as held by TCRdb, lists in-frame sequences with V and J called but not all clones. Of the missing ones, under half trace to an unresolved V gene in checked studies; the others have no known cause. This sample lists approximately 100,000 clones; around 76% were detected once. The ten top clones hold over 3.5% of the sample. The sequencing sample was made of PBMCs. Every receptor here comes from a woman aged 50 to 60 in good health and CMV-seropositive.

The CDR3 sequence: CASSPPDRIEAFF. In nucleotides, the CDR3 is TGTGCCAGCAGCCCGCCAGACAGAATTGAAGCTTTCTTT. This rearrangement joins TRBV13 to TRBJ1-1, with a weak D call TRBD1 (5 bases). The V gene's germline CDR1 is PRHDT and CDR2 FYEKMQ (reference sequence). The CDR3 spans 13 residues. V was pared by 5 bases and J by 7 bases, with 14 bases between.

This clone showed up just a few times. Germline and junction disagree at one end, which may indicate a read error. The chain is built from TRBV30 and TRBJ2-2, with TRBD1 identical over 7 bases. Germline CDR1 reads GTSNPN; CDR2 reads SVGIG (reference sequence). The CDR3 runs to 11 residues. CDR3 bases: TGCAGTGTAGGGGGCCCCGGGGAGCTGTTTTTT. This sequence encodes CSVGGPGELFF.

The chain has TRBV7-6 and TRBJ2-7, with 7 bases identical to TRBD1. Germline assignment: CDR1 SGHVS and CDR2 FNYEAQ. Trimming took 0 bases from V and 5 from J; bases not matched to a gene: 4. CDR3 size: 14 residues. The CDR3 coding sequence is TGTGCCAGCAGCTTAGCATTAGGGGGCAACGAGCAGTACTTC. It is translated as CASSLALGGNEQYF.

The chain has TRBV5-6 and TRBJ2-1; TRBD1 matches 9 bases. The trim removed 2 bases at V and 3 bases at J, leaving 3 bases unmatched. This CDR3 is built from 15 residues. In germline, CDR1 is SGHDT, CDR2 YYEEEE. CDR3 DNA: TGTGCCAGCAGCTTCCGGGACAGGGTCTACAATGAGCAGTTCTTC. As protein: CASSFRDRVYNEQFF.

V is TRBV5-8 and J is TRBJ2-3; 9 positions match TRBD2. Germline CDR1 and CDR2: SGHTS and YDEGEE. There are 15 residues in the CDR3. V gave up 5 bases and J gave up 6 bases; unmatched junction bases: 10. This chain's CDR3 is CASRFEGLATDTQYF. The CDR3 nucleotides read TGTGCCAGCAGGTTCGAGGGACTAGCAACCGATACGCAGTATTTT.

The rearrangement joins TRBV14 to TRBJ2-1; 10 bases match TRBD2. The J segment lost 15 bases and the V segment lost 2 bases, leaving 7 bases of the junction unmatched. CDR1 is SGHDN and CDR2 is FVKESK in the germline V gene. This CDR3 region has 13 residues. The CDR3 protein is CASSQTLAGEGFF. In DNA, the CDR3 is TGTGCCAGCAGCCAAACCCTAGCGGGAGAGGGGTTCTTC.

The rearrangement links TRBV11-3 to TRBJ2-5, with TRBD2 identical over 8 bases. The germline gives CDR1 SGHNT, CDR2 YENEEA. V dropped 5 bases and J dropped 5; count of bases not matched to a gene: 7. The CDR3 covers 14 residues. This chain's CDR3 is CASSLRGEGETQYF. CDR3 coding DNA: TGTGCCAGCAGCCTGCGGGGGGAGGGGGAGACCCAGTACTTC.

The chain's CDR3 is CASSAGEHHEQYF. For the CDR3, the DNA is TGTGCCAGCAGTGCTGGAGAACACCACGAGCAGTACTTC. This rearrangement joins TRBV2 to TRBJ2-7; no clear D gene. This CDR3 has 13 amino acids. Germline V lookup: CDR1 SNHLY, CDR2 FYNNEI. Trimming cost V 4 bases and J 5 bases, with 12 bases left between them.

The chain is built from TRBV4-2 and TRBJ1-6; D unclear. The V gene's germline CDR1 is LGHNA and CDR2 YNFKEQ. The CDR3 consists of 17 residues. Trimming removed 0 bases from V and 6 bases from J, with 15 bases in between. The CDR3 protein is CASSQDGLKRGNSPLHF. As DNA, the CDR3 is TGTGCCAGCAGCCAAGATGGATTAAAACGGGGTAATTCACCCCTCCACTTT.